A single T cell receptor beta chain is shown here with its context. As yet, its antigen is unknown. The data originate from a study of monozygotic twins with inflammatory bowel disease. Study-wide results and limits: Healthy co-twins, by inverse Simpson, had higher TCRbeta diversity than their siblings with IBD. Ultimately, a single strong signal or clonotype associated with IBD was not supported.

Input per TCR library consisted of roughly 4,000 ng of total RNA. Reanalyzing the 5' RACE reads, TCRdb keeps one entry per CDR3 protein, without DNA. The specimen's table records around 190,000 distinct CDR3 sequences. The CDR3 covers 15 residues. Germline-derived CDR1 and CDR2 are MDHEN and SYDVKM. The sequence was obtained from a human donor with ulcerative colitis or Crohn's disease, or a healthy co-twin of an affected twin (not recorded which). The sequenced sample consisted of blood. The chain joins TRBV28 to TRBJ2-1; TCRdb selects TRBD2, and the lack of DNA leaves this call unchecked. The CDR3: CASSYSGGGLNEQFF. Full variable domain (rest looked up from reference TRBV28 and TRBJ2-1): DVKVTQSSRYLVKRTGEKVFLECVQDMDHENMFWYRQDPGLGLRLIYFSYDVKMKEKGDIPEGYSVSREKKERFSLILESASTNQTSMYLCASSYSGGGLNEQFFGPGTRLTVL.